This T cell receptor beta chain was retrieved from a study of cytomegalovirus exposure and HLA in healthy donors. Whole-study context: Sequencing of 150 million to 200 million T cells in an earlier analysis found about 120 million unique TCR beta sequences.

60 Vbeta and 13 Jbeta primers were used in PCR. Method: immunoSEQ multiplex PCR; TCRdb's copy keeps in-frame clones and lacks some. This sample has under 200,000 clones; around four fifths occur once, and the top ten carry approximately 2.4%. To note about this clone: Its antigen is currently unknown.

Trimming cost V 3 bases and J 4 bases; bases outside gene matches: 6. This CDR3 contains 15 residues. Per the germline V gene, CDR1 is SGHNT and CDR2 is YENEEA. General study results and limits: Analysis was performed later, and it showed HLA-associated TCR beta chains to be more clonally expanded than equally common others. In a later analysis, common viral pathogens appeared linked to several of the most significant clusters. Across donors, presence/absence analyses took sequencing depth to be roughly uniform.

This sequence joins TRBV11-3 and TRBJ2-3, with 8 nucleotides matching TRBD2. This clonotype was sampled from a woman between 45 and 60 years old in good health and CMV-seropositive. Input material: PBMCs. The CDR3 DNA sequence: TGTGCCAGCAGCTTGGGAGCGGGGGTCTCAGATACGCAGTATTTT. Amino acid sequence: CASSLGAGVSDTQYF.